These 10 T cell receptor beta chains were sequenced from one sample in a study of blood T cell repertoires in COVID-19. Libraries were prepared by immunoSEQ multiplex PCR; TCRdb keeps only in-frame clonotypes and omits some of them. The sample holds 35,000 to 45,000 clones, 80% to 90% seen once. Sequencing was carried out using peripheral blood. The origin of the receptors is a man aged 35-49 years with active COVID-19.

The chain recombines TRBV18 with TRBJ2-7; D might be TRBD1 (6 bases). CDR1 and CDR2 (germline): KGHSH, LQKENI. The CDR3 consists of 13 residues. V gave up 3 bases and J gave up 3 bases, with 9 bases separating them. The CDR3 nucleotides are TGTGCCAGCTCACCGGGGGCCAACTACGAGCAGTACTTC. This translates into CASSPGANYEQYF.

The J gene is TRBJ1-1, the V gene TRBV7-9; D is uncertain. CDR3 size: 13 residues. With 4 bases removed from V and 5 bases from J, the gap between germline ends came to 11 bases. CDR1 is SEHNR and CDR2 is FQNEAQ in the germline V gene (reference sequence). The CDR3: CASSYDMQTEAFF. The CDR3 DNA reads TGTGCCAGCAGCTACGACATGCAGACTGAAGCTTTCTTT.

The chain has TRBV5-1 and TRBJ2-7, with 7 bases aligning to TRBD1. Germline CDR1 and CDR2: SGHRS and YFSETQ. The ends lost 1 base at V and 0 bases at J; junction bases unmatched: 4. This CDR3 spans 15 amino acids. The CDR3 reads CASSLLRQGSYEQYF. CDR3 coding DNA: TGCGCCAGCAGCTTGTTGAGACAGGGCTCCTACGAGCAGTACTTC.

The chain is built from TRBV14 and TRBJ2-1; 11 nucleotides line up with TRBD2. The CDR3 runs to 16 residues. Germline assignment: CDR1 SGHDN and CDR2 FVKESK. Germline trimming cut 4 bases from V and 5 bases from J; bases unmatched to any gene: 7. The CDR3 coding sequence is TGTGCCAGCAGCCGACTTAGCGGGAGGGGCAACAATGAGCAGTTCTTC. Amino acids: CASSRLSGRGNNEQFF.

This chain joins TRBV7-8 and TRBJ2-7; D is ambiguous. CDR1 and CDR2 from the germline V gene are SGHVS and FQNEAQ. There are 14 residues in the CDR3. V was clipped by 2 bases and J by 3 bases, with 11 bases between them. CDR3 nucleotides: TGTGCCAGCAGCTTAAGAGGTTCCTACTACGAGCAGTACTTC. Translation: CASSLRGSYYEQYF.

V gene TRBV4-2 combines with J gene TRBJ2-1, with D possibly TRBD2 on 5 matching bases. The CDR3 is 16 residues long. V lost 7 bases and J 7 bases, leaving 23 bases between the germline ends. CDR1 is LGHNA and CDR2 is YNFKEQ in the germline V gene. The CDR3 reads CASTPGGLVVVNEQFF. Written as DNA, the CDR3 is TGTGCCAGCACCCCAGGCGGGCTAGTTGTCGTTAATGAGCAGTTCTTC.

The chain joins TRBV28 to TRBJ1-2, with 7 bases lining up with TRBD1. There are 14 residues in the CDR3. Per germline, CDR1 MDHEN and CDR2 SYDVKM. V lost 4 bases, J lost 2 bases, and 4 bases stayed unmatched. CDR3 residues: CASSSQGGNYGYTF. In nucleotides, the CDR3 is TGTGCCAGCAGTTCCCAGGGGGGAAACTATGGCTACACCTTC.

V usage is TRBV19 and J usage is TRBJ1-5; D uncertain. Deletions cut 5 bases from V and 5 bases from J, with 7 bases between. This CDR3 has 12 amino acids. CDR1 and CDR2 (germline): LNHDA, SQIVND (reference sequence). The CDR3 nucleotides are TGTGCCAGTAGTCCGAGGGATCAGCCCCAGCATTTT. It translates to CASSPRDQPQHF.

The CDR3 sequence: CASSATVVESAYEQYF. CDR3 nucleotides: TGTGCCAGCAGTGCCACTGTGGTTGAAAGCGCGTACGAGCAGTACTTC. V usage is TRBV28 and J usage is TRBJ2-7; D is unclear. V lost 5 bases to trimming and J lost 4 bases, with 21 bases between them. Germline values: CDR1 MDHEN, CDR2 SYDVKM. This CDR3 region has 16 residues.

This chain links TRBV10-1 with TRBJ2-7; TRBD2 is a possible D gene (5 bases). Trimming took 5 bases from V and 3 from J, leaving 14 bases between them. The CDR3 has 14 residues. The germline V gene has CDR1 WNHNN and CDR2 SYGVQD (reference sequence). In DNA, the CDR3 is TGCGCCAGCAGTCCGGACGGGATCGTCTACGAGCAGTACTTC. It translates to CASSPDGIVYEQYF.